The 2 T cell receptor beta chains below come from one sample, sequenced in a study of T-cell reconstitution after alpha-beta-depleted transplantation in children. The library targeted TCRbeta and was prepared with unique molecular identifiers. TCRdb passed the PCR reads through MiXCR, listing each CDR3 protein once. The sample carries approximately 420,000 distinct CDR3 sequences, roughly a tenth recorded once. The sequencing here drew on PBMCs from the stem cell graft donor, taken from the stem cell graft. The receptor source for this set is a human donor who donated a stem cell graft to a child with acute myeloid leukemia.

V gene TRBV2 combines with J gene TRBJ1-1, with D unresolved. Between the trimmed V and J ends, which lost 10 bases and 9 bases, there was a span of 15 bases. Per germline, CDR1 SNHLY and CDR2 FYNNEI. CDR3 length equals 11 residues. The CDR3: CAICSGVQAFF. The CDR3 DNA reads as TGTGCCATCTGTAGCGGGGTTCAAGCTTTCTTT.

This clonotype has just a few counts. The chain couples TRBV5-1 to TRBJ2-1, with 10 bases fitting TRBD2. CDR1 SGHRS and CDR2 YFSETQ come from the germline V gene. The CDR3 runs 17 residues. J gave up 2 bases and V 0 bases, and 5 bases lay outside the gene matches. In DNA form, the CDR3 reads TGCGCCAGCAGCTTGGTTGGACTAGCGGCCACCTACAATGAGCAGTTCTTC. The encoded protein is CASSLVGLAATYNEQFF.